The rows below give T cell receptor beta chains drawn from one sample of a study of identical twins. Via MiXCR, TCRdb re-called the 5' RACE reads, giving one row per CDR3 protein. The table includes hundreds of thousands of distinct CDR3 sequences, 21% detected once. The same sample was also studied in work on T cells expressing NK-cell markers.

Sequencing was carried out using PBMCs. The receptors originated from a woman aged 18-35 years in good health. Both conserved end residues are part of each CDR3.

TRBJ2-1 TRBV5-1 CASSSGTGVGSYNEQFF
TRBJ1-5 TRBV20-1 CSAGPQNSNQPQHF
TRBJ1-4 TRBV5-1 CASSLTTNEKLFF
TRBJ2-5 TRBV4-3 CASSRGSGRGGETQYF
TRBJ2-3 TRBV20-1 CSASPSAGDADTQYF
TRBJ1-2 TRBV12-3/TRBV12-4 CASSPGTGIYGYTF
TRBJ2-1 TRBV4-3 CASSQDVAGVDEQFF
TRBJ2-4 TRBV6-5 CASSSLGDLLIQYF
TRBJ2-1 TRBV29-1 CSASTGTTNEQFF
TRBJ2-1 TRBV4-2 CASSQDRSGWLFF
TRBJ1-6 TRBV20-1 CSARVGASSPLHF
TRBJ2-5 TRBV7-9 CASSLVGVSGYQETQYF
TRBJ2-1 TRBV9 CASSVDGGHYNEQFF
TRBJ2-4 TRBV12-3/TRBV12-4 CASSLDRWGGDIQYF
TRBJ2-1 TRBV6-5 CASSSHLGSYNEQFF
TRBJ2-2 TRBV1 CTSSPPKLAGGPTGELFF
TRBJ2-7 TRBV7-9 CASTGLESYEQYF
TRBJ2-7 TRBV20-1 CSARVGDGDRAGYEQYF
TRBJ2-5 TRBV11-2 CASSPGRMGGGSQETQYF
TRBJ2-1 TRBV5-1 CASSSGVGNEQFF
TRBJ1-6 TRBV20-1 CSASRGQGGSPLHF
TRBJ1-2 TRBV6-1 CASRLRTGINYGYTF
TRBJ2-1 TRBV20-1 CSARDPRTSGSNEQFF
TRBJ2-1 TRBV20-1 CSARARGGRGYNNEQFF
TRBJ2-2 TRBV6-5 CASSYSSHGGTGELFF
TRBJ2-3 TRBV7-8 CASSPRGSGDTQYF
TRBJ2-7 TRBV20-1 CSASTGFTYEQYF
TRBJ2-6 TRBV29-1 CSVLWSGANVLTF
TRBJ2-2 TRBV12-3/TRBV12-4 CASHGTVGSGELFF
TRBJ1-2 TRBV6-5 CASSYSPAGGYTF
TRBJ2-3 TRBV15 CATSRGRGGRATDTQYF
TRBJ2-3 TRBV7-7 CASSIDDTDTQYF
TRBJ2-3 TRBV20-1 CSAIGTSGVTDTQYF
TRBJ1-6 TRBV4-2 CASSQEALRSNSPLHF
TRBJ2-4 TRBV5-1 CASSLGDTVAKNIQYF
TRBJ2-2 TRBV12-3/TRBV12-4 CASIPSPQAGYTGELFF
TRBJ1-4 TRBV5-1 CASRGLHEKLFF
TRBJ1-1 TRBV15 CATSSITEAFF
TRBJ2-1 TRBV27 CASRRDYFVYEQFF
TRBJ2-3 TRBV7-2 CASSLRGGGTDTQYF
TRBJ2-3 TRBV2 CASSGAPRGDTQYF
TRBJ2-3 TRBV6-1 CASNQGSTDTQYF
TRBJ2-7 TRBV12-3/TRBV12-4 CASSLRDGYEQYF
TRBJ2-6 TRBV21-1 CASRFQVWQVEVLTF
TRBJ2-1 TRBV7-2 CASSWFPDFYNEQFF
TRBJ2-7 TRBV10-3 CAISEAREPGEQYF
TRBJ2-1 TRBV4-3 CASSQDLDWYNEQFF
TRBJ1-2 TRBV6-1 CASRKQGGGGYGYTF
TRBJ2-1 TRBV4-3 CASSQDRNYNEQFF
TRBJ1-1 TRBV5-5 CASSIRGSWNTEAFF
TRBJ1-5 TRBV25-1 CASSEGTGNYQPQHF
TRBJ2-7 TRBV5-1 CASSDRDPPYEQYF
TRBJ1-2 TRBV12-3/TRBV12-4 CASSQLANYGYTF
TRBJ1-1 TRBV7-9 CASSSRQGMKVTEAFF
TRBJ2-3 TRBV7-3 CASSLTFATGALDTQYF
TRBJ1-3 TRBV20-1 CSARGEAGNTIYF
TRBJ1-2 TRBV29-1 CSVGPDQRGGYTF
TRBJ1-1 TRBV16 CASSQWVAGNTEAFF
TRBJ2-3 TRBV29-1 CSPRLTGTDTQYF